A selection of T cell receptor beta chains follows, all from one sample in a study of T cells in localized non-small cell lung cancer. Libraries were prepared by immunoSEQ multiplex PCR; TCRdb keeps only in-frame clonotypes and omits some of them. The sample shows around 25,000 clones, approximately 91% of them seen only once. Specimen: peripheral blood, collected before any cancer treatment. The receptors were gathered from a man aged 35-69 years with stage I squamous cell lung carcinoma. Both conserved end residues are trimmed from each CDR3. Each record gives: V gene, clone size, CDR3 protein. Size is omitted from some rows. Given values are once, few, many or a class for expanded clones.

V gene: TRBV7-2; clone size: .; CDR3 protein: ASSLEGTLGNEQY
V gene: TRBV19; clone size: .; CDR3 protein: ASREGQGTIEQY
V gene: TRBV19; clone size: .; CDR3 protein: ASSSRGETQY
V gene: TRBV5-1; clone size: .; CDR3 protein: ASSFRGGSGELF
V gene: TRBV5-1; clone size: .; CDR3 protein: ASSLAAESGQETQY
V gene: TRBV7-2; clone size: .; CDR3 protein: ASSTGLTNEKLF
V gene: TRBV2; clone size: .; CDR3 protein: ASSEDAALNQPQH
V gene: TRBV5-8; clone size: few; CDR3 protein: ASSWDLANTGELF
V gene: TRBV11-3; clone size: .; CDR3 protein: ASSYGLAGDTDTQY
V gene: TRBV2; clone size: .; CDR3 protein: ASSEGWQSDEQY
V gene: TRBV7-9; clone size: .; CDR3 protein: ASRGGGANTGELF
V gene: TRBV9; clone size: .; CDR3 protein: ASSGRQFFGELF
V gene: TRBV27; clone size: .; CDR3 protein: ASSYGTGSSYEQY
V gene: TRBV7-9; clone size: .; CDR3 protein: ASSQRRQGPNTGELF
V gene: TRBV4-3; clone size: once; CDR3 protein: ASSQDTQRNSPLH
V gene: TRBV10-3; clone size: once; CDR3 protein: AIRSEGRETQY
V gene: TRBV7-2; clone size: .; CDR3 protein: ASSSRGNQPQH
V gene: TRBV7-6; clone size: .; CDR3 protein: ASSPGTGSYEQY
V gene: TRBV6-5; clone size: .; CDR3 protein: ASRPRSGGSGELF
V gene: TRBV30; clone size: .; CDR3 protein: AWGAYEQY